This T cell receptor (beta chain) was retrieved from a study of cytomegalovirus exposure and HLA in healthy donors. Study-level results: Analyzed later, most CMV-associated TCR beta chains appeared HLA-restricted. An analysis was carried out later, and it reportedly showed fewer N-insertions in an Asian-associated ancestry cluster than the roughly 670-donor mean.

Germline V gives CDR1 LNHDA, CDR2 SQIVND (reference sequence). With 3 bases clipped from V and 6 bases from J, the junction kept 9 bases outside the gene matches. This CDR3 spans 15 amino acids. As regards this clone: Its specificity is unknown.

Amplification used 60 Vbeta primers and 13 Jbeta primers. Some clones are missing from TCRdb's copy, which holds only in-frame ones; the method was immunoSEQ multiplex PCR. This table holds roughly 89,000 clones, more than 55% found once. The V gene is TRBV19, the J gene TRBJ2-3; TRBD2 matches at 7 bases. Sequences were obtained from PBMCs. The sequence was collected from a woman aged 45 to 65 in good health and CMV-seropositive. DNA for the CDR3: TGTGCCAGTAGTATGCTAGCGGAAGGTCTGGATACGCAGTATTTT. Protein sequence: CASSMLAEGLDTQYF. Full variable domain (remainder filled in from reference TRBV19 and TRBJ2-3): DGGITQSPKYLFRKEGQNVTLSCEQNLNHDAMYWYRQDPGQGLRLIYYSQIVNDFQKGDIAEGYSVSREKKESFPLTVTSAQKNPTAFYLCASSMLAEGLDTQYFGPGTRLTVL.